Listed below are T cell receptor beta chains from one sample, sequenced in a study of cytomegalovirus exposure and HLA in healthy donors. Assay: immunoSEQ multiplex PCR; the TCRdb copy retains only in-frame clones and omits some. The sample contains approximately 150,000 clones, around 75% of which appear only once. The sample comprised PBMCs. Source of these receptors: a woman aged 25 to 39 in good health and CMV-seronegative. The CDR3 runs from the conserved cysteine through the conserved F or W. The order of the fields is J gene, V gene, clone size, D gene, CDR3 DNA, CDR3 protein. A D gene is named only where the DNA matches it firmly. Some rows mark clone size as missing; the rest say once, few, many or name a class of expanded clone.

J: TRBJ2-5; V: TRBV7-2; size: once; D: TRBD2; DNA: TGTGCCAGCAGCTTAGATGGTCGCGGGAGGGGGGGAGAGACCCAGTACTTC; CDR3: CASSLDGRGRGGETQYF
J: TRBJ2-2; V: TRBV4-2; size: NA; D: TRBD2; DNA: TGTGCCAGCAGCCAGAGACTAGCGGGAGCACTGGGGGAGCTGTTTTTT; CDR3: CASSQRLAGALGELFF
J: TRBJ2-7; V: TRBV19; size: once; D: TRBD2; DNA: TGTGCCAGTAGCCAACGGACTAGCGGCAGCTCCTACGAGCAGTACTTC; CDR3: CASSQRTSGSSYEQYF
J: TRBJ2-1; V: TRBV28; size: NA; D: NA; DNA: TGTGCCAGCAGTCTCTCTGGGGGGAATGAGCAGTTCTTC; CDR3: CASSLSGGNEQFF
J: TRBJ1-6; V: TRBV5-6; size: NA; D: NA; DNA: TGTGCCAGCAGCTCCACGCTCGGGGATAATTCACCCCTCCACTTT; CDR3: CASSSTLGDNSPLHF
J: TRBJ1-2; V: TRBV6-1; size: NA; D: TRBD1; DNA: TGTGCCAGCACTGAACCGGGACAGGTGGGAGGCTACACCTTC; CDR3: CASTEPGQVGGYTF
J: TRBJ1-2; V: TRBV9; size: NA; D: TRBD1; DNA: TGTGCCAGCACCCGTAGAGAGGACAGGGGAGAACATGGCTACACCTTC; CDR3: CASTRREDRGEHGYTF
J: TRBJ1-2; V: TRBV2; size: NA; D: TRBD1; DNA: TGTGCCAGCAGTGCCGCGGTAGGGGGCCTTGGCTACACCTTC; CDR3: CASSAAVGGLGYTF
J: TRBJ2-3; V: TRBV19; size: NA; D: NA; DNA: TGTGCCAGTAGCCCGACTACGAGGGCTGGCACAGATACGCAGTATTTT; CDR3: CASSPTTRAGTDTQYF
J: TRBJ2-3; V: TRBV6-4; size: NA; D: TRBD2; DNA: TGTGCCAGCAGTGACAAAGCGGGGGGATATGGCGATACGCAGTATTTT; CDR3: CASSDKAGGYGDTQYF
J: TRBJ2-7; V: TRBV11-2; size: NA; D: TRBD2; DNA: TGTGCCAGCAGCTTAGGAGTCCCGAGGGCTAGCGGGAGAGGCGAGCAGTACTTC; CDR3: CASSLGVPRASGRGEQYF
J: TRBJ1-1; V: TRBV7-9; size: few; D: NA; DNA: TGTGCCAGCACCTACAACAGGGACCAAGCTTTCTTT; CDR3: CASTYNRDQAFF
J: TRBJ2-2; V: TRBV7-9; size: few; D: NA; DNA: TGTTCCAGCACCACCTCCCTAGCGTGGGACACCGGGGAGCTGTTTTTT; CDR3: CSSTTSLAWDTGELFF
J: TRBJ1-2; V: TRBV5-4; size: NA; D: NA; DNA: TGTGCCAGCAGCTTGGAAGTGGCGGAGATCGATGGCTACACCTTC; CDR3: CASSLEVAEIDGYTF
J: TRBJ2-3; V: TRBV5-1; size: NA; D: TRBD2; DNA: TGCGCCAGCAGCGTTAGCGGGAGGGAATCTGGTACGCAGTATTTT; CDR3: CASSVSGRESGTQYF
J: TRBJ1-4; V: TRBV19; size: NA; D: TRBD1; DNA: TGTGCCAGTTGCACAGGGGCAACTAATGAAAAACTGTTTTTT; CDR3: CASCTGATNEKLFF
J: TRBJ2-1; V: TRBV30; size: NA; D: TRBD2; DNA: TGTGCCTGGAGTTTGGGTAGCGGGTCCTACAATGAGCAGTTCTTC; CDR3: CAWSLGSGSYNEQFF